The entry that follows covers one TCR beta chain sequence. The antigen remains unidentified. This entry comes from a study of shared clonotypes between healthy human individuals. Findings and limits, study-wide: Between a few donors, naive CD4 clonotypes were shared at a level of roughly 5.5%.

Deletions cut 0 bases from V and 6 bases from J, with 13 bases between. CDR1 is SGHRS and CDR2 is YFSETQ in the germline V gene. The CDR3 runs 15 residues. TCRdb's copy holds only in-frame clones and misses some; the assay was immunoSEQ multiplex PCR. The table records over 2 million clones, about 90% of them present only once. This chain connects TRBV5-1 to TRBJ1-5; no definite D call. The receptor comes from a man between 18 and 29 years old in good health. Some clones in this sample may be carry-over from other donors' samples. The sample was naive CD4+ T cells from PBMCs. This sample's subset: CD45RA+ positively selected. In nucleotides, the CDR3 is TGCGCCAGCAGCTTGGGGGCAGGTGAGGGTCAGCCCCAGCATTTT. This translates into CASSLGAGEGQPQHF.